This TCR beta chain was captured by sequencing in a study of beta chain features in type 1 diabetes. The study's findings and limits: Moderate but significant shortening of TCRB CDR3s was recorded in all four CD4+ subsets from Type 1 diabetes patients. Sampled from patients, naive, central memory and Treg TCRB repertoires appeared more similar than those sampled from healthy donors. VDJ junctions from type 1 diabetes patients carried fewer insertions and larger deletions. Possibly, sequencing cDNA over-represented cells that had high TCR expression levels.

As to this clone: What it binds is unknown.

cDNA synthesis used the whole RNA isolate, giving expressed TCRB sequences. Samples of naive, central memory and regulatory T cells yielded a mean of about 3.7 million reads. The repertoire was sequenced with immunoSEQ multiplex PCR; TCRdb's copy has only in-frame clones and lacks some. The table lists roughly 730,000 clones, 13% of them singletons. The source is a man aged 18 to 35 with type 1 diabetes. Material for sequencing was naive CD4+ T cells from blood.

The CDR3 coding sequence is TGCAGCGTTCTCAGGATAGCGAACACCGGGGAGCTGTTTTTT. Translating it yields CSVLRIANTGELFF. The rearrangement uses TRBV29-1 and TRBJ2-2, with unresolved D. Germline V lookup: CDR1 SQVTM, CDR2 ANQGSEA. The V and J ends lost 5 bases and 0 bases respectively, with 10 bases between them. The CDR3 is 14 amino acids.